The 17 T cell receptor beta chains below come from one sample, sequenced in a study of response to subunit inactivated influenza vaccine. TCRdb recomputed calls from the RT-PCR reads with MiXCR, one row per CDR3 protein. Counted here are 300,000 to 350,000 distinct CDR3 sequences, less than 25% occurring once; the ten biggest clones make up roughly a tenth. The starting material was PBMCs from blood, obtained approximately 22 months after vaccination. Receptors originate from a man aged 50 to 75 who received an inactivated influenza vaccine.

This clonotype was detected only a few times. The chain links TRBV12-3 or TRBV12-4 to TRBJ1-1; no definite D call. This CDR3 is built from 11 residues. V dropped 7 bases and J dropped 1 base, with 4 bases sitting between them. The CDR3 here is CASIGNTEAFF. The CDR3 DNA follows: TGTGCCAGCATAGGGAACACTGAAGCTTTCTTT.

This clonotype was observed a few times. This chain links TRBV19 with TRBJ1-5; TRBD1 aligns across 9 bases. Germline V gene sequence: CDR1 LNHDA, CDR2 SQIVND (reference sequence). The CDR3 spans 14 residues. The ends lost 9 bases at V and 6 bases at J; junction bases unmatched: 9. CDR3 sequence: CASLGQGGGQPQHF. Here the CDR3 DNA reads TGTGCCAGCCTGGGACAGGGAGGAGGTCAGCCCCAGCATTTT.

This chain joins TRBV5-1 and TRBJ1-1; D unclear. Germline loops: CDR1 SGHRS, CDR2 YFSETQ. Trimming took 3 bases from V and 2 from J, leaving 17 bases between them. The CDR3 sequence is 16 residues long. CDR3 loop: CASSYSTPGPNTEAFF. CDR3 DNA: TGCGCCAGCAGCTATAGCACCCCCGGACCCAACACTGAAGCTTTCTTT.

The chain links TRBV5-1 to TRBJ2-7; D unclear. Germline-derived CDR1 and CDR2 are SGHRS and YFSETQ. V lost 4 bases, J lost 0 bases, and 8 bases lay in between. The CDR3 loop spans 13 amino acids. CDR3 in amino acids: CASSTTSSYEQYF. The CDR3 DNA is TGCGCCAGCAGCACGACCAGCTCCTACGAGCAGTACTTC.

This clonotype appeared many times. At one end, the junction sequence differs from germline, possibly due to a read error. The rearrangement joins TRBV12-3 or TRBV12-4 to TRBJ1-5; D might be TRBD1 (5 bases). This CDR3 is built from 15 residues. The DNA of the CDR3 is TGCGCCAGCAGCTTGGGGGGTTATAGCAATCAGCCCCAGCATTTT. Protein product: CASSLGGYSNQPQHF.

V and J are TRBV27 and TRBJ1-6; TRBD1 might be the D (6 bases). The CDR3 totals 17 residues. V lost 5 bases and J lost 0, with 14 bases in between. The germline CDR1 and CDR2 sequences are MNHEY and SMNVEV (reference sequence). The CDR3 protein is CASSRGDQSSYNSPLHF. The CDR3 coding sequence is TGTGCCAGCAGTAGGGGGGATCAGAGCTCCTATAATTCACCCCTCCACTTT.

This clonotype was observed a handful of times. The gene calls are TRBV7-2 and TRBJ1-6, with unresolved D. The germline CDR1 and CDR2 sequences are SGHTA and FQGNSA. Trimming shortened V by 1 base and J by 9 bases, and 13 bases separated the two germline ends. This CDR3 comprises 15 residues. CDR3 coding DNA: TGTGCCAGCAGCTTAGTGGGCAAGGCGAGTTCACCCCTCCACTTT. This codes for CASSLVGKASSPLHF.

A few counts support this clonotype. The chain employs TRBV28 and TRBJ1-1; a weak D match, TRBD1 (6 bases). The CDR3 is 14 amino acids. With 2 bases removed from V and 5 bases from J, the gap between germline ends came to 12 bases. Germline CDR1 MDHEN, CDR2 SYDVKM. For the CDR3, the DNA is TGTGCCAGCAGTTTAGGGGGGCGGGTGACTGAAGCTTTCTTT. It is translated as CASSLGGRVTEAFF. Combining the CDR3 with reference TRBV28 and TRBJ1-1 gives the whole variable domain DVKVTQSSRYLVKRTGEKVFLECVQDMDHENMFWYRQDPGLGLRLIYFSYDVKMKEKGDIPEGYSVSREKKERFSLILESASTNQTSMYLCASSLGGRVTEAFFGQGTRLTVV.

This clonotype has only a few counts. This chain links TRBV2 with TRBJ2-5; D is unresolved. CDR1 is SNHLY, CDR2 FYNNEI, per germline. The CDR3 has 14 residues. V dropped 3 bases and J dropped 0 bases, with 8 bases sitting between them. The CDR3 reads CASSDGRYQETQYF. CDR3 coding DNA: TGTGCCAGCAGTGACGGGCGGTACCAAGAGACCCAGTACTTC.

The table lists this clonotype with a few counts. The chain is built from TRBV4-1 and TRBJ1-3; D possibly corresponds to TRBD1 (5 bases). This CDR3 has 17 amino acids. The V and J ends lost 3 bases and 0 bases respectively, with 15 bases between them. Germline CDR1 reads MGHRA; CDR2 reads YSYEKL. The CDR3 here is CASSHPSAGNSGNTIYF. Here the CDR3 DNA reads TGCGCCAGCAGCCACCCCTCCGCAGGGAACTCTGGAAACACCATATATTTT.

The rearrangement joins TRBV6-2 or TRBV6-3 to TRBJ2-2, with 9 bases that match TRBD1. Germline V gene data show CDR1 as MNHEY and CDR2 as SVGEGT. This CDR3 is 16 amino acids long. J lost 1 base, V lost 7 bases, and 7 bases had no gene match. The CDR3 bases are TGTGCCAGCATCTCCCCGGGACAGGGGAACACCGGGGAGCTGTTTTTT. The encoded protein is CASISPGQGNTGELFF.

In DNA form, the CDR3 reads TGTGCCAGCAGTGAACCGCGAGGTGGGCCCTATAATTCACCCCTCCACTTT. It is translated as CASSEPRGGPYNSPLHF. The chain carries TRBV2 and TRBJ1-6; D is undetermined. Deletions cut 2 bases from V and 2 bases from J, with 13 bases between. The CDR3 is 17 residues long. Germline values: CDR1 SNHLY, CDR2 FYNNEI.

At least ten counts were recorded for this clonotype. The CDR3 region has the DNA TGTGCCACCAGCAGAGGAACTAGCGGGAGCACAGATACGCAGTATTTT. Translated, it gives CATSRGTSGSTDTQYF. The genes are TRBV15 and TRBJ2-3; TRBD2 aligns across 9 bases. V was pared by 1 base and J by 0 bases, with 2 bases of the junction left unmatched. Germline V gives CDR1 LNHNV, CDR2 YYDKDF (reference sequence). The CDR3 contains 16 residues.

For this clonotype: Because the CDR3 is missing its conserved closing phenylalanine or tryptophan, this is likely a read error. V is TRBV3-1 and J is TRBJ2-5; 8 bases agree with TRBD2. With V trimmed by 5 bases and J by 1 base, 12 bases remained unmatched. Germline V gene sequence: CDR1 LGHDT, CDR2 YNNKEL (reference sequence). The CDR3 is 17 amino acids. CDR3 nucleotides: TGTGCCAGCAGCGAAAGGAGCGGCGGGGGGCCCCAAGAGACCCAGTACATC. This encodes CASSERSGGGPQETQYI.

This clonotype was seen more than once but under ten times. The V gene is TRBV15, the J gene TRBJ1-6; D is uncertain. The CDR3 is 16 amino acids. The V end lost 0 bases, the J end lost 3 bases, and 9 bases lay between the germline ends. Germline V lookup: CDR1 LNHNV, CDR2 YYDKDF (reference sequence). The CDR3 here is CATSREGSSYNSPLHF. CDR3 nucleotides: TGTGCCACCAGCAGAGAAGGCAGTAGCTATAATTCACCCCTCCACTTT.

CDR3 residues: CASRTSGGDQPQHF. In DNA form, the CDR3 reads TGTGCCAGCAGGACGTCGGGGGGCGATCAGCCCCAGCATTTT. The rearrangement links TRBV6-2 or TRBV6-3 to TRBJ1-5, with a weak D call TRBD1 (6 bases). The CDR3 runs to 14 residues. V was clipped by 6 bases and J by 5 bases, with 14 bases between them. The germline V gene encodes CDR1 MNHEY and CDR2 SVGEGT.

In its sample, this clonotype was seen a few times. The chain links TRBV20-1 to TRBJ1-1, with D hard to call. This CDR3 has 13 amino acids. CDR1 is DFQATT, CDR2 SNEGSKA, per germline (reference sequence). V was cut by 3 bases and J by 1 base, with 9 bases left in between. The CDR3 spells CSASKTENTEAFF. In nucleotides, the CDR3 is TGCAGTGCTAGTAAAACAGAGAACACTGAAGCTTTCTTT.